Detailed here is one T cell receptor (beta chain). This sample was included in a study of CD8 T cells in Susac syndrome. Random hexamers served to reverse transcribe about 0.5 to 1 ug RNA. The immunoSEQ assay covered 54 Vbeta and 13 Jbeta segments for CDR3. TCRdb used MiXCR to reprocess the immunoSEQ multiplex PCR reads, holding one entry per CDR3 protein. The sample contains approximately 160,000 distinct CDR3 sequences, around 92% of which appear only once. The V end lost 4 bases, the J end lost 2 bases, and 5 bases lay between the germline ends. Per germline, CDR1 SNHLY and CDR2 FYNNEI. This CDR3 is 13 amino acids long.

Sequencing used CD4+ T cells from PBMCs. The chain combines TRBV2 with TRBJ2-2, with D unresolved. This TCR derives from a human donor in good health. CDR3 nucleotides: TGTGCCAGCAGTGTTGAAAACACCGGGGAGCTGTTTTTT. Protein sequence: CASSVENTGELFF.